The present entry profiles one T cell receptor (beta chain) with its context. Its target is not known. The sample comes from a study of post-analysis software for immune sequencing data. Included in the TCR beta cDNA libraries were unique molecular identifiers. A single record per CDR3 protein comes from TCRdb applying MiXCR to the PCR reads. The table shows a few hundred thousand distinct CDR3 sequences, with less than 40% occurring only once. V dropped 10 bases and J dropped 5; count of bases not matched to a gene: 6. This CDR3 contains 13 residues. CDR1 and CDR2 (germline): ENHRY, SYGVKD. Study-wide results and caveats: Patients used roughly five TRBV segments, including TRBV5-6, TRBV5-1 and TRBV20-1, more often than controls. Normalized Chao1 diversity was significantly lower in multiple sclerosis patients than in controls.

Input material: blood. This TCR came from a girl aged 2-10 years with multiple sclerosis. This sequence joins TRBV10-3 and TRBJ1-4; 8 positions agree with TRBD1. The CDR3 loop is CATRQGTNEKLFF. CDR3 DNA: TGTGCCACACGACAGGGGACGAATGAAAAACTGTTTTTT.